Listed here is a single T cell receptor (beta chain). The target antigen is unknown. Blood was drawn at the time of colonoscopy. The source of the sample is a study of pediatric ulcerative colitis. Whole-study results and caveats: This repertoire reflects total lymphocytes rather than subpopulations like regulatory T cells.

CDR3 length: 16 amino acids. V shed 0 bases, J shed 0 bases, and the junction held 7 bases outside the gene matches. Germline V lookup: CDR1 GTSNPN, CDR2 SVGIG (reference sequence). Clones were read by immunoSEQ multiplex PCR, and TCRdb kept only the in-frame ones, dropping some. The sample includes tens of thousands of clones, about nine tenths of them seen just once. The source material was blood. The chain joins TRBV30 to TRBJ1-1; 7 bases are a match to TRBD1. The clonotype comes from a boy aged 5-17 years with severe ulcerative colitis. CDR3 DNA sequence: TGTGCCTGGAGTGTACTTCTCGGACAGGTGAACACTGAAGCTTTCTTT. It translates to CAWSVLLGQVNTEAFF.